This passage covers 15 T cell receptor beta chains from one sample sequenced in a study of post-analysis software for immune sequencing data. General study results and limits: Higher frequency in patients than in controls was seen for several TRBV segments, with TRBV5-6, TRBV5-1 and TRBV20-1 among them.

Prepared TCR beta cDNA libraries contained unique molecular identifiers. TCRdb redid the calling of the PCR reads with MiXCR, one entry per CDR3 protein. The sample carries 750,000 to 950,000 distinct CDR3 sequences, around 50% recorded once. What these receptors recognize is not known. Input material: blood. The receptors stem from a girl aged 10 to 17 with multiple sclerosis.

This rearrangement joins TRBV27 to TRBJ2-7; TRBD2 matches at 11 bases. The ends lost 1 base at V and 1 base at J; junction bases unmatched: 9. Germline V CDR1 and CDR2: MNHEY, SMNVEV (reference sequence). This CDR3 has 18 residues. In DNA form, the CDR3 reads TGTGCCAGCAGTTTATTAGGACTAGCGGGCTCCAAGTCCTACGAGCAGTACTTC. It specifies CASSLLGLAGSKSYEQYF.

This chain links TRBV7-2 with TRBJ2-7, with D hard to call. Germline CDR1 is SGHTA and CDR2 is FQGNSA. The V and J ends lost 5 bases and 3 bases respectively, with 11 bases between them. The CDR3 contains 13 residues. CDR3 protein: CASSRRIGYEQYF. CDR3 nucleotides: TGTGCCAGCAGCAGGAGAATAGGCTACGAGCAGTACTTC.

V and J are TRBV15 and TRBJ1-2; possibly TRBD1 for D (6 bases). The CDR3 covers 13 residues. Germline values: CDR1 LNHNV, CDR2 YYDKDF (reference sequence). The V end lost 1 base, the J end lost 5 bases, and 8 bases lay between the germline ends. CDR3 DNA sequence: TGTGCCACCAGCAGAGGAAGGGGGTATGGCTACACCTTC. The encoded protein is CATSRGRGYGYTF.

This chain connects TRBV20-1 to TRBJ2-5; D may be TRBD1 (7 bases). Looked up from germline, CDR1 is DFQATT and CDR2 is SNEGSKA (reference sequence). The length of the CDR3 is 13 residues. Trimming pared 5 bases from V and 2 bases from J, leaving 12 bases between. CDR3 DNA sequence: TGCAGTGCTCTCCCAGGGGGGCAAGAGACCCAGTACTTC. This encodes CSALPGGQETQYF.

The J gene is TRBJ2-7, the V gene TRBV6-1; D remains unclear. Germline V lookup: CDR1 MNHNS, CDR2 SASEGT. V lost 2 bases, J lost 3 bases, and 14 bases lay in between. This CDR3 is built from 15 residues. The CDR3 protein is CASSERPQANYEQYF. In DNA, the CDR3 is TGTGCCAGCAGTGAACGCCCCCAGGCAAACTACGAGCAGTACTTC.

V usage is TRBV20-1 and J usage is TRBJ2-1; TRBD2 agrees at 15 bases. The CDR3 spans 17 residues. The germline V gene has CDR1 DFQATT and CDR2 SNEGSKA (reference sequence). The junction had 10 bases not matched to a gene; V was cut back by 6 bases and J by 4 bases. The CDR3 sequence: CSATWTSGGARYNEQFF. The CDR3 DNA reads TGCAGTGCGACCTGGACTAGCGGGGGGGCTCGTTACAATGAGCAGTTCTTC.

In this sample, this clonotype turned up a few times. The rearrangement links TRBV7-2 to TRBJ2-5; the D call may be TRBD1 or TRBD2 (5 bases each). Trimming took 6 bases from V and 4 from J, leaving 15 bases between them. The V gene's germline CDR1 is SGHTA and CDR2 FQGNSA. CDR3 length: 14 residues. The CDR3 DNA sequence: TGTGCCAGCAGACTAGACAGAGGGAGAGAGACCCAGTACTTC. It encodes CASRLDRGRETQYF.

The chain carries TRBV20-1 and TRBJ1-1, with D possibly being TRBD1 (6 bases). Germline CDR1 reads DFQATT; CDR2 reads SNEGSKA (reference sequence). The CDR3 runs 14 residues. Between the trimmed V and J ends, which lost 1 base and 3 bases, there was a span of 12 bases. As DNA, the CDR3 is TGCAGTGCTAGAGTCCCGGGGGCGGACACTGAAGCTTTCTTT. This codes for CSARVPGADTEAFF.

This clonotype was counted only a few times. CDR3 in amino acids: CASSPGGTPSYEQYF. Written as DNA, the CDR3 is TGTGCCAGCAGCCCCGGCGGGACACCCTCCTACGAGCAGTACTTC. The V gene is TRBV7-3, the J gene TRBJ2-7; D is tentatively TRBD1 or TRBD2 (6 bases each). Germline V CDR1 and CDR2: SGHTA, FQGTGA. This CDR3 has 15 amino acids. Between the trimmed V and J ends, which lost 5 bases and 0 bases, there was a span of 14 bases.

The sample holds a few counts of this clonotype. The CDR3 DNA is TGCAGTGCTAGAGTCCAGCGGGGTTACAATGAGCAGTTCTTC. Translated, it gives CSARVQRGYNEQFF. The chain employs TRBV20-1 and TRBJ2-1; 7 nucleotides line up with TRBD2. The CDR3 contains 14 residues. With 1 base clipped from V and 4 bases from J, the junction kept 4 bases outside the gene matches. CDR1 is DFQATT, CDR2 SNEGSKA, per germline (reference sequence).

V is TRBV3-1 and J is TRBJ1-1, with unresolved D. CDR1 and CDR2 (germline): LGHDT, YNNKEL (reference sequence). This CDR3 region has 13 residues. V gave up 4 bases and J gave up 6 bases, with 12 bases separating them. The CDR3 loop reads CASSPHPISEAFF. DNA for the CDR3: TGTGCCAGCAGCCCCCACCCGATTTCTGAAGCTTTCTTT.

The CDR3 DNA is TGTGCCAGCAGTTACGAGGCAACCCAGGAGCAGTTCTTC. Its protein product is CASSYEATQEQFF. The chain employs TRBV6-5 and TRBJ2-1; D ambiguous. The CDR3 runs 13 residues. Trimming stripped 2 bases from V and 10 bases from J, with 12 bases between. Germline V CDR1 and CDR2: MNHEY, SVGAGI.

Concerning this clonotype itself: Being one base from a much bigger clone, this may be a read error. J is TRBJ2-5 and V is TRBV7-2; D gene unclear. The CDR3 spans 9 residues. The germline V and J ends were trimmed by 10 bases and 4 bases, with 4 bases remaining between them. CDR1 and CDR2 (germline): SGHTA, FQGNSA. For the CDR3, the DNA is TGTGCCAACGGAGAGACCCAGTACTTC. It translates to CANGETQYF.

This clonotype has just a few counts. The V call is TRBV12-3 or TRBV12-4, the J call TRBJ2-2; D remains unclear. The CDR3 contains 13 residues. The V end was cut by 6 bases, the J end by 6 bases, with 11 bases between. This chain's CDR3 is CASRPGWAGELFF. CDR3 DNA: TGTGCCAGCAGGCCCGGGTGGGCCGGGGAGCTGTTTTTT.

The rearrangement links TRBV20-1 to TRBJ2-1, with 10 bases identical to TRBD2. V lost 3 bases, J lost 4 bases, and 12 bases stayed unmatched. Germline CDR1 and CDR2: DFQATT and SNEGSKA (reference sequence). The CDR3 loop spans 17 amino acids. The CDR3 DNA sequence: TGCAGTGCTAGTAAACCTAGCGGGGGACCAGCTTACAATGAGCAGTTCTTC. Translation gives CSASKPSGGPAYNEQFF.